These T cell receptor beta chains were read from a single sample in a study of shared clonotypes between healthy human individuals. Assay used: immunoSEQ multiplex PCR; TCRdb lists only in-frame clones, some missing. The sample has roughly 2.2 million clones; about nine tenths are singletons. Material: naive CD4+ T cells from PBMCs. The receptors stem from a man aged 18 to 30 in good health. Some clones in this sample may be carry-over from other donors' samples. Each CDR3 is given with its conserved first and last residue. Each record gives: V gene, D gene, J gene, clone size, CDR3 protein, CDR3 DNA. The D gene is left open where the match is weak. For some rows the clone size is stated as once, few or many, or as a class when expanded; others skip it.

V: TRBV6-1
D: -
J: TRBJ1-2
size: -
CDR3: CASRVNSDGYTF
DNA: TGTGCCAGCAGAGTCAACAGCGATGGCTACACCTTC

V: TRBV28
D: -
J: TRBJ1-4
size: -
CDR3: CASSFVKGEKLFF
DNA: TGTGCCAGCAGTTTTGTAAAGGGGGAAAAACTGTTTTTT

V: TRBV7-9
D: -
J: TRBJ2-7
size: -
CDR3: CASSSSSYEQYF
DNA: TGTGCCAGCAGCTCGAGCTCCTACGAGCAGTACTTC

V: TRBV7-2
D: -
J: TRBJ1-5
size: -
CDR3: CASSDSRVSPQHF
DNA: TGTGCCAGCAGCGACTCCAGGGTCTCGCCCCAGCATTTT

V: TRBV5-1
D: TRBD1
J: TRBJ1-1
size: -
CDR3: CASTGDTEAFF
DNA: TGCGCCAGTACAGGGGACACTGAAGCTTTCTTT

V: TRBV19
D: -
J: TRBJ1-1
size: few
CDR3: CASIRGPVNTEAFF
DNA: TGTGCCAGTATCCGCGGACCGGTGAACACTGAAGCTTTCTTT

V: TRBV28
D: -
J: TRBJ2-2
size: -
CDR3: CASSLRQPIELFF
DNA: TGTGCCAGCAGTTTACGACAGCCCATAGAGCTGTTTTTT

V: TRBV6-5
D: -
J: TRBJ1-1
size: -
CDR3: CASSYRPTGSTEAFF
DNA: TGTGCCAGCAGTTACCGCCCTACAGGGTCGACTGAAGCTTTCTTT

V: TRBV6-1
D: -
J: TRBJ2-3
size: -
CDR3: CASRRTGGTDTQYF
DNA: TGTGCCAGCCGAAGGACGGGGGGCACAGATACGCAGTATTTT

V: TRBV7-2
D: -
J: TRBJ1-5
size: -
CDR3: CASSLAPGAYIREPQHF
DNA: TGTGCCAGCAGCTTAGCGCCGGGGGCTTACATTAGGGAGCCCCAGCATTTT

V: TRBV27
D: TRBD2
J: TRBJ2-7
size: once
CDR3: CASSLLSGRGYEQYF
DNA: TGTGCCAGCAGTTTACTTAGCGGGAGGGGGTACGAGCAGTACTTC

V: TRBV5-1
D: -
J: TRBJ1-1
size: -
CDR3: CASSLDEAGGGVAFF
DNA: TGCGCCAGCAGCTTGGACGAAGCGGGGGGCGGGGTGGCTTTCTTT

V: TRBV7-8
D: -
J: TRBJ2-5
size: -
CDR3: CASSPPRYGAHGETQYF
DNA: TGTGCCAGCAGCCCTCCCCGTTACGGAGCTCATGGGGAGACCCAGTACTTC

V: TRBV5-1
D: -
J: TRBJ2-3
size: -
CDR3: CASSLGTITDTQYF
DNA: TGCGCCAGCAGCTTGGGAACTATCACAGATACGCAGTATTTT

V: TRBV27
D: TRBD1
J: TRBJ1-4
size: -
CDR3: CASSSSGTANEKLFF
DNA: TGTGCCAGCAGCTCCTCCGGGACAGCTAATGAAAAACTGTTTTTT

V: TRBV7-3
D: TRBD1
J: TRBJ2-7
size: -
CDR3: CATYSRQGNGYEQYF
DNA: TGTGCCACCTACTCGCGACAGGGGAATGGCTACGAGCAGTACTTC

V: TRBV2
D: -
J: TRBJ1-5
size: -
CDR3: CASSVGQSNQPQHF
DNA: TGTGCCAGCAGTGTGGGGCAGAGCAATCAGCCCCAGCATTTT

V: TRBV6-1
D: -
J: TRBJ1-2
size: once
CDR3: CASDDFYGYTF
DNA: TGTGCCAGCGACGACTTCTATGGCTACACCTTC

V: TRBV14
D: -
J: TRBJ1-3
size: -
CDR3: CASSQVEGTGNTIYF
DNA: TGTGCCAGCAGCCAAGTGGAGGGGACTGGAAACACCATATATTTT

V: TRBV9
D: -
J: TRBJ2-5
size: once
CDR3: CASSVGHSQETQYF
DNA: TGTGCCAGCAGCGTAGGTCACAGCCAAGAGACCCAGTACTTC

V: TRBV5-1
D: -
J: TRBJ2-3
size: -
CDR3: CASSISSGTDTQYF
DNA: TGCGCCAGCAGCATCTCTAGCGGCACAGATACGCAGTATTTT

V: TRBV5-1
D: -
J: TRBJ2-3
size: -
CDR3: CASSLDFDGNTQYF
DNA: TGCGCCAGCAGCTTGGATTTTGATGGGAATACGCAGTATTTT

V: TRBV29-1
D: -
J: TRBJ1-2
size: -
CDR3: CSVGGTANYGYTF
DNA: TGCAGCGTAGGGGGAACAGCTAACTATGGCTACACCTTC

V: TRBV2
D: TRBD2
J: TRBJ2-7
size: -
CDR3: CASSDTSGSYEQYF
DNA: TGTGCCAGCAGTGACACTAGCGGGAGCTACGAGCAGTACTTC

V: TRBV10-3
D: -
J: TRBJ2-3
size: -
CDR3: CAISEFSSGDTQYF
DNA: TGTGCCATCAGTGAATTCTCCAGCGGAGATACGCAGTATTTT

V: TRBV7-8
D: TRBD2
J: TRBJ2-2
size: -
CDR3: CASSWGLAGNTGELFF
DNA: TGTGCCAGCAGCTGGGGACTAGCGGGAAACACCGGGGAGCTGTTTTTT